This T cell receptor beta chain was recorded in a study of kidney transplant recipient with SARS-CoV-2 infection. This clonotype was found many times. TCRdb re-called the reads with MiXCR, one entry per CDR3 protein. Seen here are roughly 250,000 distinct CDR3 sequences, more than 25% observed once, and the top ten hold less than 8.5%. This sequence originates from a male patient between 25 and 40 years old who had COVID-19 and was a kidney transplant recipient. Some T cells may be transferred from the graft donor. The source material was a blood sample, sampled at baseline and around day 110 from a kidney transplant recipient.

This CDR3 reads CASSGRGNQPQHF. CDR3 nucleotides: TGTGCCAGCAGCGGAAGGGGCAATCAGCCCCAGCATTTT. This chain connects TRBV9 to TRBJ1-5; D gene ambiguous. The CDR3 is 13 amino acids. V was trimmed by 3 bases and J by 2 bases, leaving 6 bases between them. Germline CDR1 and CDR2: SGDLS and YYNGEE.